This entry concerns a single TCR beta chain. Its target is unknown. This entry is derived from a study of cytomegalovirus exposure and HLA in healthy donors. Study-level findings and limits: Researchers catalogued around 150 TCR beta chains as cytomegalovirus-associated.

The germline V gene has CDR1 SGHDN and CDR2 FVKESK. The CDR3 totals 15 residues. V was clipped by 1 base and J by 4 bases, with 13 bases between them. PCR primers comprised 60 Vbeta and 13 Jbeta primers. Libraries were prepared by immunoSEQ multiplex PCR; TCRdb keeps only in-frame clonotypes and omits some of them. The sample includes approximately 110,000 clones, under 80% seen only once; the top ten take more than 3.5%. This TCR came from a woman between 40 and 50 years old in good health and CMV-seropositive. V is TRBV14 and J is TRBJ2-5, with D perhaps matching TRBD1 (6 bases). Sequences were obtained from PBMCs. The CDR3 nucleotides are TGTGCCAGCAGCCAAGGAACAGGGCCCGTAGAGACCCAGTACTTC. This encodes CASSQGTGPVETQYF.